Detailed here is one TCR beta chain. The antigen remains undetermined. Germline loops: CDR1 SEHNR, CDR2 FQNEAQ (reference sequence). The CDR3 loop spans 16 amino acids. V was trimmed by 5 bases and J by 4 bases, leaving 20 bases between them. Method: immunoSEQ multiplex PCR; TCRdb's copy keeps in-frame clones and lacks some. The table has about 77,000 clones, over 70% seen once; the top ten hold around 0.8%. The data were taken from a study of OX40 agonist ivuxolimab in advanced cancers. Study context: Dose-escalation patients suffered from hepatocellular carcinoma, melanoma, renal cell or head and neck cancer. Participants could have had prior anti-PD-1, anti-PD-L1 or anti-CTLA-4 therapy, and about 40% had some. Study-wide results and limits: Relative to CD4+, CD8+ T cells held more expanded clones on average. Dosing at 0.1 to 3.0 mg/kg was accompanied by clonal expansion of CD4+ and CD8+ blood T cells by week 6.

V gene TRBV7-9 combines with J gene TRBJ1-1; tentatively, D is TRBD1 (6 bases). The sample was CD4+ or CD8+ T cells sorted from blood, taken in a trial of the OX40 agonist ivuxolimab. This TCR derives from an adult with an advanced solid tumor such as melanoma, head and neck, liver or kidney cancer. CDR3 DNA: TGTGCCAGCAGCCCCCGTTCGGGACATGCTCGCACTGAAGCTTTCTTT. As protein: CASSPRSGHARTEAFF.